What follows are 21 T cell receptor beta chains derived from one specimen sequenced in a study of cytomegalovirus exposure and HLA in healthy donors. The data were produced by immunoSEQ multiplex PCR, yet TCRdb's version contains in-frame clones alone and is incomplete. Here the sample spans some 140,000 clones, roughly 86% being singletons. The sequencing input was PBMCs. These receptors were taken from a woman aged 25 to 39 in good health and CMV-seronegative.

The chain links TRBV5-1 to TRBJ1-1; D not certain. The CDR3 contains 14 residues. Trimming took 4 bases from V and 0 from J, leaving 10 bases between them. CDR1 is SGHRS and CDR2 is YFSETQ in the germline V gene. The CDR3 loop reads CASSPDNMNTEAFF. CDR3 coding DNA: TGCGCCAGCAGCCCAGACAACATGAACACTGAAGCTTTCTTT.

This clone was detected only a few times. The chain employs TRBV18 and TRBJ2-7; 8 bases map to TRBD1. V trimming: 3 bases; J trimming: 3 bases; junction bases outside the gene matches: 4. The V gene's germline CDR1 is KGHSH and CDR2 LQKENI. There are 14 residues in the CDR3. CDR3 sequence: CASSPGQGVYEQYF. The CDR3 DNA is TGTGCCAGCTCACCCGGACAGGGTGTCTACGAGCAGTACTTC.

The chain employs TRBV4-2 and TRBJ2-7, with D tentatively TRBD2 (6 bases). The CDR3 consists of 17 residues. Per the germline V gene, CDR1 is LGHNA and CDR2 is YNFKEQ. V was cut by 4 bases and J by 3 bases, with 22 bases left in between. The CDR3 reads CASSPGGGRNSIYEQYF. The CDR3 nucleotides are TGTGCCAGCAGCCCCGGAGGAGGGAGGAATAGCATCTACGAGCAGTACTTC.

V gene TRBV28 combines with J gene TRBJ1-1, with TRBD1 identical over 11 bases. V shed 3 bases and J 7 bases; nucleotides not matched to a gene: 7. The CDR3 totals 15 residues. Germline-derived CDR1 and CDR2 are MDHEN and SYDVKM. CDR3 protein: CASSFNIGTGGEAFF. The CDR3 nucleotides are TGTGCCAGCAGTTTTAATATAGGGACAGGGGGTGAAGCTTTCTTT.

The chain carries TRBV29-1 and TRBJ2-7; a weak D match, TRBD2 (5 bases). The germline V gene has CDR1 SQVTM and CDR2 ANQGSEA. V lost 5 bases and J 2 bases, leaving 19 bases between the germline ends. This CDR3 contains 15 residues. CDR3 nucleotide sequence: TGCAGCGTTTTGTGGCGGCGATCGGGAACCTACGAGCAGTACTTC. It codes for CSVLWRRSGTYEQYF.

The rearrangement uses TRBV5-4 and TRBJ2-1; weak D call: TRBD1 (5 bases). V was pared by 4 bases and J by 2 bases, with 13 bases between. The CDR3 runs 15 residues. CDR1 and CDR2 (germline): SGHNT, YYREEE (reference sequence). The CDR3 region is CASSPGAGTYNEQFF. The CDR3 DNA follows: TGTGCCAGCAGCCCTGGGGCAGGGACCTACAATGAGCAGTTCTTC. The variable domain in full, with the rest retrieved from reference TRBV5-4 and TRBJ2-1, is ETGVTQSPTHLIKTRGQQVTLRCSSQSGHNTVSWYQQALGQGPQFIFQYYREEENGRGNFPPRFSGLQFPNYSSELNVNALELDDSALYLCASSPGAGTYNEQFFGPGTRLTVL.

CDR3 sequence reads: CASSLGTGDSGETQYF. CDR3 coding DNA: TGCGCCAGCAGCTTGGGGACAGGGGACTCAGGGGAGACCCAGTACTTC. This rearrangement joins TRBV5-1 to TRBJ2-5, with TRBD1 matching 9 bases. With 0 bases clipped from V and 5 bases from J, the junction kept 8 bases outside the gene matches. Germline CDR1 reads SGHRS; CDR2 reads YFSETQ. The CDR3 is 16 residues long.

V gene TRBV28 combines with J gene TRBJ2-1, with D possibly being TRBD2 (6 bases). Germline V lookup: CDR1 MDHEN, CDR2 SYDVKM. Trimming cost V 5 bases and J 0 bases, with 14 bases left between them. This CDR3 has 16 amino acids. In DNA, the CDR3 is TGTGCCAGCAGTCCAGGGTCGGGGGTCTCCTACAATGAGCAGTTCTTC. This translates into CASSPGSGVSYNEQFF.

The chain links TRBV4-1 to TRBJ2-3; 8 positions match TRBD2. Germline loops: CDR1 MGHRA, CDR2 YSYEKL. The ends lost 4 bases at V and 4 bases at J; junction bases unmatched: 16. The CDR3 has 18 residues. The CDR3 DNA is TGCGCCAGCAGCCGCCCTTGGGGTAAAGCGGGGGAAGCAGATACGCAGTATTTT. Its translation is CASSRPWGKAGEADTQYF.

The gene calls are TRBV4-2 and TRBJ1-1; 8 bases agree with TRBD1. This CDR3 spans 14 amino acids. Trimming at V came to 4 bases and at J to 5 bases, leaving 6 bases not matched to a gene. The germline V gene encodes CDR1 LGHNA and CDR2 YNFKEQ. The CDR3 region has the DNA TGTGCCAGCAGCCGGACACAGGGGGGAACTGAAGCTTTCTTT. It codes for CASSRTQGGTEAFF.

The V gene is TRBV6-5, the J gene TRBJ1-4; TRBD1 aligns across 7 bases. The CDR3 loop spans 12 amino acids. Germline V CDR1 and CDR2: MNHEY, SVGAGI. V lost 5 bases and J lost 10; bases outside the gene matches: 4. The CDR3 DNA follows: TGTGCCAGCAGTCCGACAGGGAGAAAACTGTTTTTT. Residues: CASSPTGRKLFF.

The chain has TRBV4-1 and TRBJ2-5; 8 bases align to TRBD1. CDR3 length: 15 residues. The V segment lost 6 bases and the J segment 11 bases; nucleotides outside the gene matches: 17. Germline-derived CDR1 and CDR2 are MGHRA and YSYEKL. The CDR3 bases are TGCGCCAGCAGTCAACCCGGGACAGGTAGTCAGGAGCAGTACTTC. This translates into CASSQPGTGSQEQYF.

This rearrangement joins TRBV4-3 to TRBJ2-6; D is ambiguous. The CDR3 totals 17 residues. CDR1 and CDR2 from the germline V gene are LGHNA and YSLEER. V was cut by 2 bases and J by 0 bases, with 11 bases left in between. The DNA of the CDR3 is TGCGCCAGCAGCCAATTATCCCCAGGCTCTGGGGCCAACGTCCTGACTTTC. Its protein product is CASSQLSPGSGANVLTF.

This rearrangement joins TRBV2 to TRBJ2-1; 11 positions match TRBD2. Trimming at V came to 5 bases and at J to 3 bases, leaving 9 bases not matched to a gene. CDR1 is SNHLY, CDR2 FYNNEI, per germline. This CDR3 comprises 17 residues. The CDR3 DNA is TGTGCCAGCAGTCAAAATTTAGCGGGGGGGAACTACAATGAGCAGTTCTTC. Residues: CASSQNLAGGNYNEQFF.

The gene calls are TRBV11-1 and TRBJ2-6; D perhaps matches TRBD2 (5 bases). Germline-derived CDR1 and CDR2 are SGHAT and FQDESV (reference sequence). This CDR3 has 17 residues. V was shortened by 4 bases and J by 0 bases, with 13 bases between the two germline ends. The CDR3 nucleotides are TGTGCCAGCAGCTGGGCGGTTGGGAGCTCTGGGGCCAACGTCCTGACTTTC. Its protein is CASSWAVGSSGANVLTF.

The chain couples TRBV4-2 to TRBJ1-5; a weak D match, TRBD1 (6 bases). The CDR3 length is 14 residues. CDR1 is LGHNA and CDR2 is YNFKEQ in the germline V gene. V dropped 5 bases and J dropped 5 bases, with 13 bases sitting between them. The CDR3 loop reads CASSRDGGDQPQHF. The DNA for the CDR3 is TGTGCCAGCAGCAGGGATGGGGGCGATCAGCCCCAGCATTTT.

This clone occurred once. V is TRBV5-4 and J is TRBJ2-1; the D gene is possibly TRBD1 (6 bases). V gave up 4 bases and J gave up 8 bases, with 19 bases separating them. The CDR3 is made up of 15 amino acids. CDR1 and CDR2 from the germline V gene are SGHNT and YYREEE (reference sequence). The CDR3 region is CASSRPGAESDEQFF. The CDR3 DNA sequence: TGTGCCAGCAGCCGCCCAGGGGCCGAGTCCGATGAGCAGTTCTTC.

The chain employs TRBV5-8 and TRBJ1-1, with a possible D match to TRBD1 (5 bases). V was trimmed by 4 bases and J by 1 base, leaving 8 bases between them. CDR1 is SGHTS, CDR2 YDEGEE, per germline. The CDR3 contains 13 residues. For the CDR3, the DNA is TGTGCCAGCAGCCTACAGGCGAACACTGAAGCTTTCTTT. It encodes CASSLQANTEAFF.

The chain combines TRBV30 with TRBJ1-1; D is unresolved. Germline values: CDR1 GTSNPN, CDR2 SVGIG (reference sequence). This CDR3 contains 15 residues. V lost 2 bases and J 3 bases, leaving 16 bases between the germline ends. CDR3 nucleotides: TGTGCCTGGAGTAGTCCCCTGAGGATGGACACTGAAGCTTTCTTT. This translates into CAWSSPLRMDTEAFF. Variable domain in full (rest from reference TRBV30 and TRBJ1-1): SQTIHQWPATLVQPVGSPLSLECTVEGTSNPNLYWYRQAAGRGLQLLFYSVGIGQISSEVPQNLSASRPQDRQFILSSKKLLLSDSGFYLCAWSSPLRMDTEAFFGQGTRLTVV.

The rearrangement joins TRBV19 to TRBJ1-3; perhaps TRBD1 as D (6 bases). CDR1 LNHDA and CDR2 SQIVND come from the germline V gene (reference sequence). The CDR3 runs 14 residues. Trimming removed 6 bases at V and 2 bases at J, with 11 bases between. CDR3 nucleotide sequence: TGTGCCAGTAGAATCAAGGGGGCTGGAAACACCATATATTTT. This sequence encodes CASRIKGAGNTIYF.

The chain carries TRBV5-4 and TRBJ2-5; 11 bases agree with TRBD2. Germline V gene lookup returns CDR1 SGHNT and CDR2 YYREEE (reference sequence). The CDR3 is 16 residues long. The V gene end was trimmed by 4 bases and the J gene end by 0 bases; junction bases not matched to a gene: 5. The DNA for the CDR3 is TGTGCCAGCAGCGGGCTAGCGGGGGGTTACCAAGAGACCCAGTACTTC. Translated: CASSGLAGGYQETQYF.